This is a list of T cell receptor beta chains from one sample in a study of blood T cells in healthy people across ages. MiXCR, applied by TCRdb to the 5' RACE reads, yields one record per CDR3 protein. The sample lists 750,000 to 950,000 distinct CDR3 sequences; under 35% were seen once. The same sample was also studied in work on T cells of mothers and their children.

The sequenced sample was blood. These receptors all come from a woman in her forties in good health. CDR3s leave out the opening cysteine and the closing phenylalanine or tryptophan. D genes are given only for firm matches.

>TRBV3-1|TRBJ1-1|NA
ASSQRGLLNTEAF
>TRBV12-3/TRBV12-4|TRBJ2-7|TRBD2
ASSRTSGGSMSYEQY
>TRBV7-9|NA|NA
ASSPTGIGATNEQY
>TRBV29-1|TRBJ1-1|NA
SVPHMDTEAF
>TRBV20-1|TRBJ1-2|NA
SARFYRGYT
>TRBV20-1|TRBJ2-3|NA
SARDRQAGTDTQY
>TRBV28|TRBJ1-2|NA
ASGRSKVDPYYGYT
>TRBV9|TRBJ1-2|NA
ASSPPGAGDYGYT
>TRBV6-5|TRBJ2-5|TRBD2
ASSYRTPSGFQETQY
>TRBV20-1|TRBJ1-2|NA
SARDLSSYYGYT
>TRBV20-1|TRBJ2-5|NA
SPSGRQGRETQY
>TRBV12-3/TRBV12-4|TRBJ1-1|NA
ASSKQCTEAF
>TRBV12-3/TRBV12-4|TRBJ1-2|NA
ASSASSGNYGYT
>TRBV7-2|TRBJ2-3|NA
ASSSLLIRADTQY
>TRBV27|TRBJ2-7|NA
ASSLAGAEYEQY
>TRBV5-1|TRBJ1-1|NA
ASSWDLPNTEAF
>TRBV7-6|TRBJ2-7|TRBD1
ASSFAGTGVEQY
>TRBV12-3/TRBV12-4|TRBJ2-7|NA
ASSPVPQEQY
>TRBV30|TRBJ1-5|NA
AWSVGWGARQPQH
>TRBV28|TRBJ1-4|TRBD1
ASSRTGEREKLF
>TRBV20-1|TRBJ2-7|TRBD1
SARRPPRDRSDEQY
>TRBV21-1|TRBJ2-7|NA
ASSKVGDPEDEQY
>TRBV11-3|TRBJ2-5|TRBD2
ASGSAGGQETQY
>TRBV20-1|TRBJ1-2|TRBD1
SARNTGASGYT
>TRBV27|TRBJ2-1|TRBD2
ASSLGGGVGNEQF
>TRBV2|TRBJ2-4|TRBD1
ASSVQGAAKNIQY
>TRBV9|TRBJ2-7|NA
ASSVGLQQTYEQY
>TRBV19|TRBJ2-4|NA
ASSIGYIRGPRLAKNIQY
>TRBV5-1|TRBJ2-2|NA
ASSLWQPGELF
>TRBV12-3/TRBV12-4|TRBJ1-2|NA
ASSLNQGFGYT
>TRBV12-3/TRBV12-4|TRBJ2-2|NA
ASSFAGSGELF
>TRBV6-5|TRBJ2-3|NA
ASSYPPGAGTDTQY
>TRBV11-2|TRBJ2-2|TRBD1
ASSFRQGNTGELF
>TRBV7-2|TRBJ2-6|TRBD1
ASSPGTGPGANVLT
>TRBV5-1|TRBJ1-2|NA
ASSLIPHRGYT
>TRBV9|TRBJ1-4|NA
ASSPGRTAFNEKLF
>TRBV30|TRBJ1-2|NA
AWSRGIYGYT
>TRBV4-2|TRBJ2-6|NA
ASRPGDSGANVLT
>TRBV28|TRBJ2-5|NA
ATRPLRLTQY
>TRBV7-9|TRBJ1-1|NA
ASSRPMNTEAF
>TRBV7-8|TRBJ2-7|TRBD1
ASGLDLQGAREQY
>TRBV7-2|TRBJ2-5|NA
ASSLKQGVETQY
>TRBV7-9|TRBJ1-1|NA
ASRPTGWNTEAF
>TRBV6-6|TRBJ2-1|TRBD2
ASSAIGGDEQF
>TRBV10-3|TRBJ2-2|NA
AISGVTGELF
>TRBV7-2|TRBJ1-1|TRBD1
ASSPVTGGRNTEAF
>TRBV12-3/TRBV12-4|TRBJ2-7|NA
ASTKGQAISSYEQY
>TRBV7-8|TRBJ2-2|NA
ASSPDWIVTGELF
>TRBV7-2|TRBJ2-7|NA
ASSLGGDLYEQY
>TRBV5-1|TRBJ2-3|NA
ASSFDRTSTDTQY